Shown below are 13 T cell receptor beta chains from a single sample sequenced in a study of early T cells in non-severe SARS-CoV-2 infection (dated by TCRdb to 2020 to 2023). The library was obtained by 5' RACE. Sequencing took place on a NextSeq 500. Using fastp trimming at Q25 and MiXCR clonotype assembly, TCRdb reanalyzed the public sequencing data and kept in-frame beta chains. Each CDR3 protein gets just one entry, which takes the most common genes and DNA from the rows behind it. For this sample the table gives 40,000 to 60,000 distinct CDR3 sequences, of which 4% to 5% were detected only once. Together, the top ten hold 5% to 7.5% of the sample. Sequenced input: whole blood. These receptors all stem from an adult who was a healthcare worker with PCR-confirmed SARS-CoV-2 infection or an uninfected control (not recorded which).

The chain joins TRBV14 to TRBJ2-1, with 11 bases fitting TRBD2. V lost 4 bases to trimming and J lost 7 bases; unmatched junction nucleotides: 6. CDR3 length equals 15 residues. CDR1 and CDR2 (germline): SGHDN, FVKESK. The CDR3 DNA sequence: TGTGCCAGCAGCCCCCGCCTAGCGGGAGGAAATGAGCAGTTCTTC. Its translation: CASSPRLAGGNEQFF.

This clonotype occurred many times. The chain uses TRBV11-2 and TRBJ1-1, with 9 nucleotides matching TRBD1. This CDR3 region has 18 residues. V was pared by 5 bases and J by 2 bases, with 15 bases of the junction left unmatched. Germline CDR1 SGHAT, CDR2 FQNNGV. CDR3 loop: CASSRGREQGAINTEAFF. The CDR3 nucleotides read TGTGCCAGCAGCCGCGGGCGAGAACAGGGGGCTATTAACACTGAAGCTTTCTTT.

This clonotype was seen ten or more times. As DNA, the CDR3 is TGTGCCAGCAGTGGGACAGCCCAAGAGACCCAGTACTTC. Protein product: CASSGTAQETQYF. The chain employs TRBV6-5 and TRBJ2-5, with 7 bases that match TRBD1. The CDR3 has 13 amino acids. Germline V gives CDR1 MNHEY, CDR2 SVGAGI. The J segment lost 1 base and the V segment lost 5 bases, leaving 1 base of the junction unmatched.

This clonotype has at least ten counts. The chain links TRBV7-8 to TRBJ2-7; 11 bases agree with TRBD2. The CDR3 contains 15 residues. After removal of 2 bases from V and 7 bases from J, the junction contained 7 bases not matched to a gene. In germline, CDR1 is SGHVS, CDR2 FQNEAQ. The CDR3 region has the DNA TGTGCCAGCAGCTTATGGTCACTAGCGGGAGATGAGCAGTACTTC. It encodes CASSLWSLAGDEQYF.

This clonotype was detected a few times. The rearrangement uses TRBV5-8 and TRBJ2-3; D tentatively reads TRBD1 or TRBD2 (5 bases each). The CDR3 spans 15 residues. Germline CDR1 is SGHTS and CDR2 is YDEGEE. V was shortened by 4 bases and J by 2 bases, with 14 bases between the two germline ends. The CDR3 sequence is CASSRDPSPTDTQYF. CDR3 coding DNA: TGTGCCAGCAGCCGGGACCCCTCGCCCACAGATACGCAGTATTTT.

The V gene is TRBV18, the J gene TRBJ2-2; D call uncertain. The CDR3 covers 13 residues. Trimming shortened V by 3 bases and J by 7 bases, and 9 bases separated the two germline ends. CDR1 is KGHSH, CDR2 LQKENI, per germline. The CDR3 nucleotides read TGTGCCAGCTCACCTGCGGATGGCGGGGAGCTGTTTTTT. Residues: CASSPADGGELFF. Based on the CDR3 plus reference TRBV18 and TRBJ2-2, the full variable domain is NAGVMQNPRHLVRRRGQEARLRCSPMKGHSHVYWYRQLPEEGLKFMVYLQKENIIDESGMPKERFSAEFPKEGPSILRIQQVVRGDSAAYFCASSPADGGELFFGEGSRLTVL.

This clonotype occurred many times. CDR3 sequence reads: CASRAGTGVTDTQYF. Here the CDR3 DNA reads TGCGCCAGCAGAGCCGGGACAGGGGTCACAGATACGCAGTATTTT. This chain joins TRBV5-1 and TRBJ2-3; 10 nucleotides align to TRBD1. The J segment lost 2 bases and the V segment lost 5 bases, leaving 5 bases of the junction unmatched. This CDR3 has 15 residues. Germline V gene sequence: CDR1 SGHRS, CDR2 YFSETQ.

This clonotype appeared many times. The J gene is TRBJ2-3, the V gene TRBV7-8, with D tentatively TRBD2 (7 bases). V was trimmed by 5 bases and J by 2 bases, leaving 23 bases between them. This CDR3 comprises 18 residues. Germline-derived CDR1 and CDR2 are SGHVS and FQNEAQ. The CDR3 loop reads CASSPAWNRRGPTDTQYF. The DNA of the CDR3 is TGTGCCAGCAGCCCCGCGTGGAACCGGCGGGGGCCCACAGATACGCAGTATTTT.

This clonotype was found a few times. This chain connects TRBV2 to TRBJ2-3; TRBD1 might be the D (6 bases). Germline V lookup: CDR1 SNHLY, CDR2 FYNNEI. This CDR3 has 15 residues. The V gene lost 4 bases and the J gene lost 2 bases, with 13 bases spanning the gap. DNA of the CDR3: TGTGCCAGCAGTGGGTCGGGGACAACCACAGATACGCAGTATTTT. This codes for CASSGSGTTTDTQYF.

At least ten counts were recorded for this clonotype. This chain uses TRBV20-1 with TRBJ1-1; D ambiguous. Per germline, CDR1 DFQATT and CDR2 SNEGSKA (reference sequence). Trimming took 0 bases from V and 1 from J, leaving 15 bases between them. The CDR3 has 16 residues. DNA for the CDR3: TGCAGTGCTAGAGATTCCGCGAGGGCCCAGAACACTGAAGCTTTCTTT. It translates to CSARDSARAQNTEAFF.

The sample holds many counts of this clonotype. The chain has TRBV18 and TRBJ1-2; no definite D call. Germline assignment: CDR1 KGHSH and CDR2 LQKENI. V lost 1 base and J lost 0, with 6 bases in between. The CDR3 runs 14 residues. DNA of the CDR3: TGTGCCAGCTCACCACTGATTACTAACTATGGCTACACCTTC. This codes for CASSPLITNYGYTF. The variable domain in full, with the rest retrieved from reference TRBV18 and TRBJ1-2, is NAGVMQNPRHLVRRRGQEARLRCSPMKGHSHVYWYRQLPEEGLKFMVYLQKENIIDESGMPKERFSAEFPKEGPSILRIQQVVRGDSAAYFCASSPLITNYGYTFGSGTRLTVV.

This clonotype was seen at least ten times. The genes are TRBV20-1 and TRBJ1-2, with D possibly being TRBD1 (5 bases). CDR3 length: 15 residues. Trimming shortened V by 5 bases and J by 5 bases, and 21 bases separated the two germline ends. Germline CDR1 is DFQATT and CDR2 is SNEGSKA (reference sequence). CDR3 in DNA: TGCAGTGCTCCTCATTCGGGGCGCGGGGTTTATGGCTACACCTTC. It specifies CSAPHSGRGVYGYTF.

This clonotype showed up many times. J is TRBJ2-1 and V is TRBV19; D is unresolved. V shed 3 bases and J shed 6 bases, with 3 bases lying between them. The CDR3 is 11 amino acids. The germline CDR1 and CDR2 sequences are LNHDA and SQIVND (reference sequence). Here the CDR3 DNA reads TGTGCCAGTAGTATCTTCAATGAGCAGTTCTTC. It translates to CASSIFNEQFF.